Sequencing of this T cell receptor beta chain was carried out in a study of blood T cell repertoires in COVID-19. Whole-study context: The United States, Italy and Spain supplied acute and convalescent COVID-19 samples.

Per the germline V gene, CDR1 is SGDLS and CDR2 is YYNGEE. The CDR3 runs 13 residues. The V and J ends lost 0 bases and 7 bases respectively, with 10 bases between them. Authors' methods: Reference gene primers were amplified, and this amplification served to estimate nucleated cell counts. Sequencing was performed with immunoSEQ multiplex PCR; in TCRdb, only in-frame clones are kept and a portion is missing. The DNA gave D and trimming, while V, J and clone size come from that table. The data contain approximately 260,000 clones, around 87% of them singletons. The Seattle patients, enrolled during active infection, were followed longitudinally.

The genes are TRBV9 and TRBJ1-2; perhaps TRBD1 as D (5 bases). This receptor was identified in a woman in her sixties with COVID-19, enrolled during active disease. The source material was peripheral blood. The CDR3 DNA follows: TGTGCCAGCAGCGTAGGGGGGGTCGGTGGCTACACCTTC. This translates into CASSVGGVGGYTF. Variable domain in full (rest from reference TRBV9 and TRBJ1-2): DSGVTQTPKHLITATGQRVTLRCSPRSGDLSVYWYQQSLDQGLQFLIQYYNGEERAKGNILERFSAQQFPDLHSELNLSSLELGDSALYFCASSVGGVGGYTFGSGTRLTVV.